This T cell receptor beta chain was retrieved from a study of T cells in Graves' hyperthyroidism and ophthalmopathy. Germline CDR1 LGHDT, CDR2 YNNKEL (reference sequence). The CDR3 spans 15 residues. Trimming cost V 3 bases and J 6 bases; bases outside gene matches: 7. This clonotype was detected ten times or more. Amplification of TCR beta CDR3 regions used RNA as the template. First-round RT-PCR of the TCR CDR3 relied on the HTBI primer set. Each CDR3 protein is one row after TCRdb ran MiXCR on the multiplex PCR reads. The table has about 560,000 distinct CDR3 sequences, around 17% seen once. Diagnostic assessment was based on clinical symptoms, serum thyroxine and TRAb, thyroid ultrasound and orbital computed tomography.

The sample taken for sequencing was blood. The clonotype comes from a woman aged 18-35 years with Graves' hyperthyroidism. The chain links TRBV3-1 to TRBJ1-1; 10 bases line up with TRBD1. CDR3 sequence reads: CASSHRGQGRPEAFF. In DNA, the CDR3 is TGTGCCAGCAGCCACAGGGGACAGGGGAGGCCTGAAGCTTTCTTT.